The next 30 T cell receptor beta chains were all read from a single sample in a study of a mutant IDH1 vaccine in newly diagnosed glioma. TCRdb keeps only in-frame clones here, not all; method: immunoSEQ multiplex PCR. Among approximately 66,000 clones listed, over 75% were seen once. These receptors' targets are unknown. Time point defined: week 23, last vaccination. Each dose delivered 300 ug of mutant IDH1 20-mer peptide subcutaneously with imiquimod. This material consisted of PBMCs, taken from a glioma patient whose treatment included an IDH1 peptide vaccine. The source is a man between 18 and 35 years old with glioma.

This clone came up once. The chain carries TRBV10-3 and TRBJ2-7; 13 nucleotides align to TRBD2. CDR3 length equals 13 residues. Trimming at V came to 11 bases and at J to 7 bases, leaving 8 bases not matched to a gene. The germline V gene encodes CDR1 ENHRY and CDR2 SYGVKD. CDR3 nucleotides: TGTGCCGTGTCCGGACTAGCGGGAGAAGAGCAGTACTTC. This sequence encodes CAVSGLAGEEQYF.

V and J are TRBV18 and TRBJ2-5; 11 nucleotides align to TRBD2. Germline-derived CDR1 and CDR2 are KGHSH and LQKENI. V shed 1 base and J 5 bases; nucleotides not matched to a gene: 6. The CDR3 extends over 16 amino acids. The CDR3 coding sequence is TGTGCCAGCTCACCACGGGCTAGCGGGGGGCTGGAGACCCAGTACTTC. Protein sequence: CASSPRASGGLETQYF.

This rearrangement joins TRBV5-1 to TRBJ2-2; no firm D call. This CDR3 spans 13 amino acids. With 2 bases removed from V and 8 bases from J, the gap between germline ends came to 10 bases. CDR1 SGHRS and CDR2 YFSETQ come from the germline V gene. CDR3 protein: CASSFSDRGELFF. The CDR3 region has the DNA TGCGCCAGCAGCTTCTCGGACCGGGGGGAGCTGTTTTTT.

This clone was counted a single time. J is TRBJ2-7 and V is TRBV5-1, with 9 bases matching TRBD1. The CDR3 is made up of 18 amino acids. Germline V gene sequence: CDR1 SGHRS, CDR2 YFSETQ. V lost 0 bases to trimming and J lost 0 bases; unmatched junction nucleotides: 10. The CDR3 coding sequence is TGCGCCAGCAGCTTGGGGGATCCGGGACAGGGCGGCTCCTACGAGCAGTACTTC. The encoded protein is CASSLGDPGQGGSYEQYF.

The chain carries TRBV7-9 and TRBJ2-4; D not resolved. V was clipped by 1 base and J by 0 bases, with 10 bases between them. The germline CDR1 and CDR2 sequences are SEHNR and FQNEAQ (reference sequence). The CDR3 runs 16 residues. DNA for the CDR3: TGTGCCAGCAGCTTAGGGCAAGAACCAGCCAAAAACATTCAGTACTTC. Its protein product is CASSLGQEPAKNIQYF.

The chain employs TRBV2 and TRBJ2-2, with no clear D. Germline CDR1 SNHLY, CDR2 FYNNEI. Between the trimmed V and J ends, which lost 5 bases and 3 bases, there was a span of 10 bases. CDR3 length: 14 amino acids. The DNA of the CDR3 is TGTGCCAGCAGTCCTCGCCGGGACACCGGGGAGCTGTTTTTT. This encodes CASSPRRDTGELFF.

CDR3 sequence (DNA): TGTGCCAGTACCGACCGACTAGCGGGGGGGCAAGAGACCCAGTACTTC. Its translation: CASTDRLAGGQETQYF. This chain connects TRBV19 to TRBJ2-5, with 14 bases fitting TRBD2. The germline V gene has CDR1 LNHDA and CDR2 SQIVND (reference sequence). With 7 bases clipped from V and 2 bases from J, the junction kept 6 bases outside the gene matches. CDR3 length equals 16 residues.

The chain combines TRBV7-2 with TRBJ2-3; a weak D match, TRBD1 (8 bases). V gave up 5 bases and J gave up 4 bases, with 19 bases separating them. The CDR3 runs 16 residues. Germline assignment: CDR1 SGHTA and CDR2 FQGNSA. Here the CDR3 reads CASSTYRGRGADTQYF. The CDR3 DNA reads TGTGCCAGCAGCACGTACAGGGGGAGGGGCGCAGATACGCAGTATTTT. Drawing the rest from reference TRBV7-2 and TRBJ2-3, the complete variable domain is GAGVSQSPSNKVTEKGKDVELRCDPISGHTALYWYRQSLGQGLEFLIYFQGNSAPDKSGLPSDRFSAERTGGSVSTLTIQRTQQEDSAVYLCASSTYRGRGADTQYFGPGTRLTVL.

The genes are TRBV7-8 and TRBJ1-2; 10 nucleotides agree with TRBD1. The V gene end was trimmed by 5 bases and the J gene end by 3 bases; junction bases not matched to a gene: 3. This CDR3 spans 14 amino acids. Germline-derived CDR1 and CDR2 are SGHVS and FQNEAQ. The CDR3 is CASSQTGGHYGYTF. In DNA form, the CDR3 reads TGTGCCAGCAGCCAGACAGGGGGCCACTATGGCTACACCTTC.

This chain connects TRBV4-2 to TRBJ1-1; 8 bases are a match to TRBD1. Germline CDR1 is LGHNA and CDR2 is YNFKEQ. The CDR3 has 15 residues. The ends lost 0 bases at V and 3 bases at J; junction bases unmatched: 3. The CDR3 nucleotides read TGTGCCAGCAGCCAAGATCCAGGGGGCGACACTGAAGCTTTCTTT. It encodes CASSQDPGGDTEAFF.

In DNA, the CDR3 is TGTGCCAGCAGGCGGACGGCCTCGGGCTACGAGCAGTACTTC. This encodes CASRRTASGYEQYF. The chain uses TRBV2 and TRBJ2-7, with D unresolved. Germline V gives CDR1 SNHLY, CDR2 FYNNEI. V lost 6 bases to trimming and J lost 3 bases, with 15 bases between them. This CDR3 spans 14 amino acids.

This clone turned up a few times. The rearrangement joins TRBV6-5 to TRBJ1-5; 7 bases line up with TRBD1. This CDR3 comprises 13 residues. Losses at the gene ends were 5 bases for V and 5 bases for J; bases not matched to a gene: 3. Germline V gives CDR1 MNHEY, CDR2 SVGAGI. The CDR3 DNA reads TGTGCCAGCAGTGACAGGGTAGATCAGCCCCAGCATTTT. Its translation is CASSDRVDQPQHF.

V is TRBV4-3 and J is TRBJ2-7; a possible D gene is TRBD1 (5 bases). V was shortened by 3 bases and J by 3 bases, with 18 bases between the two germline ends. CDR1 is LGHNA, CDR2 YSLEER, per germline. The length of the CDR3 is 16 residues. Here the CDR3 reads CASSHTIAGPDYEQYF. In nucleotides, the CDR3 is TGCGCCAGCAGCCACACCATTGCAGGGCCGGACTACGAGCAGTACTTC.

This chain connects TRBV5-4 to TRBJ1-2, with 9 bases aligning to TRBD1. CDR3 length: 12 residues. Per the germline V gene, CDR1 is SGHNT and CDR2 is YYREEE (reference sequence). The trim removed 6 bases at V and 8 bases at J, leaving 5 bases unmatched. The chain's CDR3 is CASTDRGDGYTF. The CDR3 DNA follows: TGTGCCAGCACCGACAGGGGGGACGGCTACACCTTC.

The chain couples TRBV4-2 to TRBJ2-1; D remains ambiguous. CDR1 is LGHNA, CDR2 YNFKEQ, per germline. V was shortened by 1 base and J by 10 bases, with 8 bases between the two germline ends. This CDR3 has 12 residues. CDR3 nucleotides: TGTGCCAGCAGCCAAGGACCTAGGGAGCAGTTCTTC. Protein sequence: CASSQGPREQFF.

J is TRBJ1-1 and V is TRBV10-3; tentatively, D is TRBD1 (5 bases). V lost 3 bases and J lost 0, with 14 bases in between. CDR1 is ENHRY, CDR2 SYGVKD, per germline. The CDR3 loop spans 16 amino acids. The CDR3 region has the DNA TGTGCCATCAGTGAAGGGGCGGGCGACCTGAACACTGAAGCTTTCTTT. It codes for CAISEGAGDLNTEAFF.

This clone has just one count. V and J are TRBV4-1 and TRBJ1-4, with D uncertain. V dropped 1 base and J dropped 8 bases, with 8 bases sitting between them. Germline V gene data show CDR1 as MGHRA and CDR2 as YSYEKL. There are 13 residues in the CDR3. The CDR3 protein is CASSQGVREKLFF. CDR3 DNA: TGCGCCAGCAGCCAAGGGGTTCGGGAAAAACTGTTTTTT.

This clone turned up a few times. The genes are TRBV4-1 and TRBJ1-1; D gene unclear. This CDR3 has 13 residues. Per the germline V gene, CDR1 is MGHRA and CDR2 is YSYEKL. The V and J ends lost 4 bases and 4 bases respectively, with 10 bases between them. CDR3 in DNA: TGCGCCAGCAGCCTACAAAGCGGCACTGAAGCTTTCTTT. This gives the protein CASSLQSGTEAFF.

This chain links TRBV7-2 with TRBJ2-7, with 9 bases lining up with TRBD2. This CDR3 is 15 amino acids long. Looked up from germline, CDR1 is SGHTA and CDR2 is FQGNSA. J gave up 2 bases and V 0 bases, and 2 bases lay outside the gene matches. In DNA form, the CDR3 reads TGTGCCAGCAGCTTAGCGTTAGCGGGGGCCTACGAGCAGTACTTC. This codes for CASSLALAGAYEQYF.

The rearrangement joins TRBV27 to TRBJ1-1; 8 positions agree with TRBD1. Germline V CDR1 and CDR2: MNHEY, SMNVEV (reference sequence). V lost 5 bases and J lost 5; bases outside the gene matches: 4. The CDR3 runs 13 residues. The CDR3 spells CASSRTGGTEAFF. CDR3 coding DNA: TGTGCCAGCAGTCGTACAGGGGGTACTGAAGCTTTCTTT.

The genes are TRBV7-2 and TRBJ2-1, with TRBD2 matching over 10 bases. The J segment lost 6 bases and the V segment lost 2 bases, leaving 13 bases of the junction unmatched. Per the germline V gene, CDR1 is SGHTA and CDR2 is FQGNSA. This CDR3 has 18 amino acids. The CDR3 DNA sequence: TGTGCCAGCAGCTTACAGGGCCCTTCGGGACTAGCGAGCAATGAGCAGTTCTTC. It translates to CASSLQGPSGLASNEQFF.

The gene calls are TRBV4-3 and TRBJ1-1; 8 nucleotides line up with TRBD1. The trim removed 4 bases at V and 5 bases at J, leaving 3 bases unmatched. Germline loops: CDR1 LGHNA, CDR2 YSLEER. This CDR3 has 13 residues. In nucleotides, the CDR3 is TGCGCCAGCAGCCTAGACAGGGGAACTGAAGCTTTCTTT. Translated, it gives CASSLDRGTEAFF.

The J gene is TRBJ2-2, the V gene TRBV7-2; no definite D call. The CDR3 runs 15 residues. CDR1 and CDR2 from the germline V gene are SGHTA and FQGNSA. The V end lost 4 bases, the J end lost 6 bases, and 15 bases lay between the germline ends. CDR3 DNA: TGTGCCAGCAGCTCCCCGACGGTGAAACCCGGGGAGCTGTTTTTT. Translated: CASSSPTVKPGELFF.

CDR3 protein: CASSSRPWTANYEQYF. CDR3 coding DNA: TGTGCCAGCAGTTCACGTCCATGGACAGCCAACTACGAGCAGTACTTC. The chain links TRBV27 to TRBJ2-7, with TRBD1 as a possible D gene (6 bases). With 4 bases removed from V and 3 bases from J, the gap between germline ends came to 19 bases. The CDR3 is made up of 16 amino acids. Per the germline V gene, CDR1 is MNHEY and CDR2 is SMNVEV (reference sequence).

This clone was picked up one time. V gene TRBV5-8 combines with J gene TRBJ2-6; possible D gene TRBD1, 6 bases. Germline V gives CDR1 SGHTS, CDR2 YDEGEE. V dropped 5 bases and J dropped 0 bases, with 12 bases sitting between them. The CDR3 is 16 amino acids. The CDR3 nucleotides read TGTGCCAGCAGGCTCAGGGGTTACTCTGGGGCCAACGTCCTGACTTTC. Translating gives CASRLRGYSGANVLTF.

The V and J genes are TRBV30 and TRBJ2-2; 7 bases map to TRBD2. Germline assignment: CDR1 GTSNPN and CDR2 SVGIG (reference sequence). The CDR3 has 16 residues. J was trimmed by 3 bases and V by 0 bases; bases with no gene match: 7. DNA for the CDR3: TGTGCCTGGAGTGTATATACCCTAGCGGACACCGGGGAGCTGTTTTTT. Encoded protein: CAWSVYTLADTGELFF. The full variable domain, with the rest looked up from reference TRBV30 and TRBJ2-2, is SQTIHQWPATLVQPVGSPLSLECTVEGTSNPNLYWYRQAAGRGLQLLFYSVGIGQISSEVPQNLSASRPQDRQFILSSKKLLLSDSGFYLCAWSVYTLADTGELFFGEGSRLTVL.

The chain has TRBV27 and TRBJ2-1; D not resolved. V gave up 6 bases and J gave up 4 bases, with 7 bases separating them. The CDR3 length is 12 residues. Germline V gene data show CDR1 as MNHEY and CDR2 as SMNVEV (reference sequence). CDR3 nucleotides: TGTGCCAGCAGCCCATCTTACAATGAGCAGTTCTTC. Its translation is CASSPSYNEQFF.

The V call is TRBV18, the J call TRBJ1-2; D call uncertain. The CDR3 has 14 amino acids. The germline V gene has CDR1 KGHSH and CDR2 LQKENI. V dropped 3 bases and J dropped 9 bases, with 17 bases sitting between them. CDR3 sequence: CASSPSPRAGSYTF. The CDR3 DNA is TGTGCCAGCTCACCTTCCCCGAGAGCTGGGAGCTACACCTTC.

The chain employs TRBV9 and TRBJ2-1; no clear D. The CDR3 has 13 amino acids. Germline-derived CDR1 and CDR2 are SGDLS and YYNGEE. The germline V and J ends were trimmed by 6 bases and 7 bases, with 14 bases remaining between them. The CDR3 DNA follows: TGTGCCAGCAATGCCTGGGATGGGAATGAGCAGTTCTTC. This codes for CASNAWDGNEQFF.

The CDR3 loop reads CASSIVSNTGELFF. The CDR3 nucleotides are TGTGCCAGTAGTATAGTATCGAACACCGGGGAGCTGTTTTTT. The V gene is TRBV19, the J gene TRBJ2-2; no clear D. The CDR3 covers 14 residues. The V end was cut by 1 base, the J end by 0 bases, with 3 bases between. Germline V gene sequence: CDR1 LNHDA, CDR2 SQIVND (reference sequence).